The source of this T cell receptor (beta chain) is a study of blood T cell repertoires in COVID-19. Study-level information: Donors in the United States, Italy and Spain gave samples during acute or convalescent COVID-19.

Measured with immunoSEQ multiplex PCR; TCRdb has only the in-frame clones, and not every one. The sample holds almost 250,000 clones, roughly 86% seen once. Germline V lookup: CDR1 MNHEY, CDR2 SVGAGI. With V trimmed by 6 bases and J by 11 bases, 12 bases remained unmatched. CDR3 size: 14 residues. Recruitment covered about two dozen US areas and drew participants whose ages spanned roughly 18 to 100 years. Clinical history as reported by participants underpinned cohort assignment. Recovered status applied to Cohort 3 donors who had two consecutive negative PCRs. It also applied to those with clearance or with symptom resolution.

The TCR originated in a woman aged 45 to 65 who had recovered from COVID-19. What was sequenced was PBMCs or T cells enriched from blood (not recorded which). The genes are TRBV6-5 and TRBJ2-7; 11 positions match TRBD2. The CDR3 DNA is TGTGCCAGCAGGACTAGCGGGGCAGCTACCTCGGAGTACTTC. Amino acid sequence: CASRTSGAATSEYF.